This TCR beta chain was profiled in a study of T cells expressing NK-cell markers. About this clonotype: Antigen: not known.

Germline CDR1 reads SGHTA; CDR2 reads FQGNSA. The CDR3 sequence is 13 residues long. For each CDR3 protein, TCRdb gives one entry from its re-call of the 5' RACE reads, without DNA. The sample table sets out about 8,000 distinct CDR3 sequences. Broader study findings: Leadership of the CD3+CD56-NKG2C+ fraction also belonged to these clonotypes in a handful of donors.

V usage is TRBV7-2 and J usage is TRBJ2-3. The sample comprised blood T cells: a sorted CD56 or NKG2C T cell subset, CD4+ or CD8+ T cells, or bulk PBMC T cells (not recorded which). This clonotype was sampled from a man aged 18-30 years in good health. Here the CDR3 reads CASSLSPTDTQYF.